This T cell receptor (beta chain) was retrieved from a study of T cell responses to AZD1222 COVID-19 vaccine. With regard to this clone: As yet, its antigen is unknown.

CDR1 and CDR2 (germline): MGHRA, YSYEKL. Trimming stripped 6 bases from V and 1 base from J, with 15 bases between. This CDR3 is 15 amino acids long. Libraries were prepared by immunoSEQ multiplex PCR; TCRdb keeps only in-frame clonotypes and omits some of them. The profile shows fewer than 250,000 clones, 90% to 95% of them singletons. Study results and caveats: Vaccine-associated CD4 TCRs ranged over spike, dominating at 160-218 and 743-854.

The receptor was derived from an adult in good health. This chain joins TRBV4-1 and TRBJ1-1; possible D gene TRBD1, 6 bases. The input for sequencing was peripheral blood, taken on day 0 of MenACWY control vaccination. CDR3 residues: CASSDTGTSNTEAFF. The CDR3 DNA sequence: TGCGCCAGCAGTGACACCGGGACATCGAACACTGAAGCTTTCTTT.